A selection of T cell receptor beta chains follows, all from one sample in a study of spatial heterogeneity in lung cancer. TCRdb independently ran MiXCR on the 5' RACE reads; one entry per CDR3 protein. This table holds 30,000 or so distinct CDR3 sequences, more than 8% found once. The specimen comprised PBMCs, sampled at surgery. Source of these receptors: a female donor with early-stage non-small cell lung cancer. Both conserved end residues are part of each CDR3.

v_gene: TRBV2
CDR3aa: CASQSAVWRSNNEQFF

v_gene: TRBV5-1
CDR3aa: CASSPTVAVRDSYNEQFF

v_gene: TRBV5-5
CDR3aa: CASSVGQGADTQYF

v_gene: TRBV10-1
CDR3aa: CASSETSGSPDTQYF

v_gene: TRBV5-1
CDR3aa: CASSTGVGYTEAFF

v_gene: TRBV24-1
CDR3aa: CATRDSRGSYNEQFF

v_gene: TRBV14
CDR3aa: CASSPGFLRREGNTIYF

v_gene: TRBV18
CDR3aa: CASSYRDRGSYEQYF

v_gene: TRBV6-2/TRBV6-3
CDR3aa: CASSTTSGRAVEQFF

v_gene: TRBV20-1
CDR3aa: CSAREDRNTEAFF

v_gene: TRBV23-1
CDR3aa: CASSHTDTQYF

v_gene: TRBV6-2/TRBV6-3
CDR3aa: CASRPTGQRDTQYF

v_gene: TRBV7-9
CDR3aa: CASSLTMLGTGAGGYTF

v_gene: TRBV29-1
CDR3aa: CSADERETQYF

v_gene: TRBV29-1
CDR3aa: CSASSQGTEAFF

v_gene: TRBV7-2
CDR3aa: CASSLAFGTGELFF

v_gene: TRBV19
CDR3aa: CASSTGTGGKNIQYF

v_gene: TRBV27
CDR3aa: CASTPSPGPPYEQYF

v_gene: TRBV10-2
CDR3aa: CASSGQGASTEAFF

v_gene: TRBV5-8
CDR3aa: CASGTGTGNRNAEAFF